Listed below are T cell receptor beta chains from one sample, sequenced in a study of T cell responses to AZD1222 COVID-19 vaccine. Here immunoSEQ multiplex PCR was the method, and the copy in TCRdb shows in-frame clones only, minus some. This sample carries about 140,000 clones, just over 90% of them seen once, and the ten largest clones take less than 0.95%. This material consisted of peripheral blood, taken on day 0 of MenACWY control vaccination. The source of these receptors is an adult in good health. CDR3s include the opening cysteine and the closing phenylalanine or tryptophan. A D gene is named only where the DNA matches it firmly. A row's size may be missing; if present it is once, few, many or a size class.

clone size: NA; V gene: TRBV6-5; J gene: TRBJ2-1; CDR3 length: 16; D gene: TRBD2; CDR3 DNA: TGTGCCAGCAGTTACTCAACTAGCGGGAGGGCCGGTGAGCAGTTCTTC; CDR3 protein: CASSYSTSGRAGEQFF
clone size: NA; V gene: TRBV29-1; J gene: TRBJ2-3; CDR3 length: 14; D gene: NA; CDR3 DNA: TGCAGCGTTTCTAACCAGGGACGGGCGGATACGCAGTATTTT; CDR3 protein: CSVSNQGRADTQYF
clone size: NA; V gene: TRBV6-2/TRBV6-3; J gene: TRBJ1-1; CDR3 length: 15; D gene: TRBD1; CDR3 DNA: TGTGCCAGCAGTGGACAGGGCGGTCCAGGGACTGAAGCTTTCTTT; CDR3 protein: CASSGQGGPGTEAFF
clone size: NA; V gene: TRBV6-1; J gene: TRBJ1-6; CDR3 length: 18; D gene: NA; CDR3 DNA: TGTGCCAGCAGTGAAAAAAGGGCTGCTGACGATTATAATTCACCCCTCCACTTT; CDR3 protein: CASSEKRAADDYNSPLHF
clone size: few; V gene: TRBV12-3/TRBV12-4; J gene: TRBJ1-5; CDR3 length: 13; D gene: NA; CDR3 DNA: TGTGCCAGCAGTCGGCAGGACAGTCAGCCCCAGCATTTT; CDR3 protein: CASSRQDSQPQHF
clone size: NA; V gene: TRBV5-4; J gene: TRBJ2-5; CDR3 length: 16; D gene: NA; CDR3 DNA: TGTGCCAGCAGCTCTAAGGTTCCGGGACACCCCGGGGCCCAGTACTTC; CDR3 protein: CASSSKVPGHPGAQYF
clone size: NA; V gene: TRBV6-5; J gene: TRBJ1-2; CDR3 length: 12; D gene: NA; CDR3 DNA: TGTGCCAGCACCTTAACTTACTATGGCTACACCTTC; CDR3 protein: CASTLTYYGYTF
clone size: NA; V gene: TRBV10-3; J gene: TRBJ1-3; CDR3 length: 16; D gene: NA; CDR3 DNA: TGTGCCATCAGTGAGTCCGCAGGGATCCCTGGAAACACCATATATTTT; CDR3 protein: CAISESAGIPGNTIYF
clone size: NA; V gene: TRBV2; J gene: TRBJ1-1; CDR3 length: 14; D gene: NA; CDR3 DNA: TGTGCCAGCCAAGCTTCAGTGGAAGTCACTGAAGCTTTCTTT; CDR3 protein: CASQASVEVTEAFF
clone size: NA; V gene: TRBV12-3/TRBV12-4; J gene: TRBJ2-5; CDR3 length: 13; D gene: NA; CDR3 DNA: TGTGCCAGCAGTTTGGTCTGGCAAGAGACCCAGTACTTC; CDR3 protein: CASSLVWQETQYF
clone size: NA; V gene: TRBV23-1; J gene: TRBJ2-3; CDR3 length: 13; D gene: NA; CDR3 DNA: TGCGCCAGCGCGGGACAGAGCACAGATACGCAGTATTTT; CDR3 protein: CASAGQSTDTQYF